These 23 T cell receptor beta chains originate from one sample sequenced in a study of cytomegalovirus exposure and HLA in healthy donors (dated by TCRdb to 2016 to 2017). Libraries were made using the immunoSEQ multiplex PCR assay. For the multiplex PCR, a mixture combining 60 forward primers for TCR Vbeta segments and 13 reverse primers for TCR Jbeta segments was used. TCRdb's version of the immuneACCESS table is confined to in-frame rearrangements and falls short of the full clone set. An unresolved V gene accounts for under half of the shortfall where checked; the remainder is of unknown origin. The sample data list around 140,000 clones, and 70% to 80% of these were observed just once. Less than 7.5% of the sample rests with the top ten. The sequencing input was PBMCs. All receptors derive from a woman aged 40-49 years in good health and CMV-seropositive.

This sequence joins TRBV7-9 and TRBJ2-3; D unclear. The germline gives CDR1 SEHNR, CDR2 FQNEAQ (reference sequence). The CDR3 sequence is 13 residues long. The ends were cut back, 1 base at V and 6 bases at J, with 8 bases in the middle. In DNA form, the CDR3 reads TGTGCCAGCAGCTTAGTCGAGGTTGATACGCAGTATTTT. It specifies CASSLVEVDTQYF.

The CDR3 region is CASGQGNTGELFF. CDR3 DNA sequence: TGCGCCAGCGGGCAGGGGAACACCGGGGAGCTGTTTTTT. The V call is TRBV10-1, the J call TRBJ2-2, with a weak D call TRBD1 (5 bases). The CDR3 is 13 amino acids. V was cut by 8 bases and J by 1 base, with 8 bases left in between. The germline V gene encodes CDR1 WNHNN and CDR2 SYGVQD (reference sequence).

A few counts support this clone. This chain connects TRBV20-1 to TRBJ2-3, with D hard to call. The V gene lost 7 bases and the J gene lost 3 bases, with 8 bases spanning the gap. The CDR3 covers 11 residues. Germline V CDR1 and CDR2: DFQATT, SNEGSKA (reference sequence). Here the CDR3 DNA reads TGCAGTGTCCAGTCTACAGATACGCAGTATTTT. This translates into CSVQSTDTQYF.

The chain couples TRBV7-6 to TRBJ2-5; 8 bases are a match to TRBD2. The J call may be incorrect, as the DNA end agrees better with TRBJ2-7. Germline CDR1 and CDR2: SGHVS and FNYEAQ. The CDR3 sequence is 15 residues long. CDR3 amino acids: CASSQLAERSYEQYF. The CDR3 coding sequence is TGTGCCAGCAGCCAACTAGCGGAGCGCTCCTACGAGCAGTACTTC.

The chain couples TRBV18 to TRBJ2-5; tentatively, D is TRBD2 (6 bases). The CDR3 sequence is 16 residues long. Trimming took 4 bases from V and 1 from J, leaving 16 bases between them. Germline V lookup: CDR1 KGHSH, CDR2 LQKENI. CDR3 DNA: TGTGCCAGCTCACGACCTAGCGTGGGGTCCCAAGAGACCCAGTACTTC. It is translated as CASSRPSVGSQETQYF.

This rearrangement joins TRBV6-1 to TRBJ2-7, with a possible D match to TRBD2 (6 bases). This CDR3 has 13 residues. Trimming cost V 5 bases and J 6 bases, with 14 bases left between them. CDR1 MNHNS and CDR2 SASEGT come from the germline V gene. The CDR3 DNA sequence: TGTGCCAGCAGTCCAGTAGGAGGGGTCGAGCAGTACTTC. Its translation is CASSPVGGVEQYF.

The CDR3 coding sequence is TGTGCCAGCTCACCTCAGGGGGCGCGGGGGAACACTGAAGCTTTCTTT. This encodes CASSPQGARGNTEAFF. The chain is built from TRBV18 and TRBJ1-1; the match to TRBD1 covers 8 bases. The CDR3 totals 16 residues. Germline values: CDR1 KGHSH, CDR2 LQKENI. V trimming: 3 bases; J trimming: 1 base; junction bases outside the gene matches: 7.

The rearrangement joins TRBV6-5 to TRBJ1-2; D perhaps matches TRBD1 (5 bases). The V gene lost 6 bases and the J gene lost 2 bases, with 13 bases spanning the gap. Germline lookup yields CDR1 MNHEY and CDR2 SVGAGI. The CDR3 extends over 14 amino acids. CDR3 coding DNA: TGTGCCAGCAGGCCGGGGGGAATCAACTATGGCTACACCTTC. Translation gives CASRPGGINYGYTF.

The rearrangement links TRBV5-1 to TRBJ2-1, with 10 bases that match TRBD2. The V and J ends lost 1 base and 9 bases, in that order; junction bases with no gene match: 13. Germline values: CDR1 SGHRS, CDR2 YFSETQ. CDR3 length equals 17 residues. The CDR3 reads CASSLTSSGRGVREQFF. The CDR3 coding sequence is TGCGCCAGCAGCTTGACGTCTAGCGGGAGAGGGGTACGTGAGCAGTTCTTC. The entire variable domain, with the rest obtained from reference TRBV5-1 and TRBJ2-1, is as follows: KAGVTQTPRYLIKTRGQQVTLSCSPISGHRSVSWYQQTPGQGLQFLFEYFSETQRNKGNFPGRFSGRQFSNSRSEMNVSTLELGDSALYLCASSLTSSGRGVREQFFGPGTRLTVL.

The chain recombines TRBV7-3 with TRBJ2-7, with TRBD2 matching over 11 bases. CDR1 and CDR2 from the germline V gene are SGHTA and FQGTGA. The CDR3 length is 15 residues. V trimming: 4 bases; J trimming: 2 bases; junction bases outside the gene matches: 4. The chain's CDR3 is CASSSLAGGPYEQYF. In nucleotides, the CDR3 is TGTGCCAGCAGCTCTCTAGCGGGAGGACCCTACGAGCAGTACTTC.

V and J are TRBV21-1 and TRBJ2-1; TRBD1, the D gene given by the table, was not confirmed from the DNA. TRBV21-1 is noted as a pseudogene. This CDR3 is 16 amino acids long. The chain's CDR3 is CASSPSGTGAPNEQFF. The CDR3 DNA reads TGTGCCAGCAGCCCCTCCGGGACAGGGGCCCCGAATGAGCAGTTCTTC.

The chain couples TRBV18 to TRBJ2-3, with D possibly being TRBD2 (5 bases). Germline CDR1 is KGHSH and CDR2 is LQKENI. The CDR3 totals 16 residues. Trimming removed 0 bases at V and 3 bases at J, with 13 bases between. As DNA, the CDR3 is TGTGCCAGCTCACCACCGCAGATACGGGAAACAGATACGCAGTATTTT. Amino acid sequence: CASSPPQIRETDTQYF.

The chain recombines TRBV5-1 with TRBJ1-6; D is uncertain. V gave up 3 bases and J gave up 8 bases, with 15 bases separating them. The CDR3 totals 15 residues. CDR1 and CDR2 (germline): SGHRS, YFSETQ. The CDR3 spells CASSWGGGTDSPLHF. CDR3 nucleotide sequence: TGCGCCAGCAGCTGGGGTGGAGGAACGGATTCACCCCTCCACTTT.

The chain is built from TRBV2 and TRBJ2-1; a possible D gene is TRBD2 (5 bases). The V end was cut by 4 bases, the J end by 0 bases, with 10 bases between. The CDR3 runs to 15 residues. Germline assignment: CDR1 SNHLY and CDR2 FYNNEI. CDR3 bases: TGTGCCAGCAGTGCGAGCGGCAACTCCTACAATGAGCAGTTCTTC. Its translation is CASSASGNSYNEQFF.

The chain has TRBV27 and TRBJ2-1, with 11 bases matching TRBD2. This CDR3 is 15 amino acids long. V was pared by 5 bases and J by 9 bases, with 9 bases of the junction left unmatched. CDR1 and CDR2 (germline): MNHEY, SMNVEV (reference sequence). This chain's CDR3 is CASSQIAGGAGEQFF. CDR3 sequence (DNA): TGTGCCAGCAGTCAAATAGCGGGAGGGGCTGGTGAGCAGTTCTTC.

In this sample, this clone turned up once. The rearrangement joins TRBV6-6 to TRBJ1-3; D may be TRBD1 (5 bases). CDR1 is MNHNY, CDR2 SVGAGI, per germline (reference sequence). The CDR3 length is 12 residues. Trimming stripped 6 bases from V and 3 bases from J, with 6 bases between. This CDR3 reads CASRGDGNTIYF. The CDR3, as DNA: TGTGCCAGCAGAGGGGATGGAAACACCATATATTTT.

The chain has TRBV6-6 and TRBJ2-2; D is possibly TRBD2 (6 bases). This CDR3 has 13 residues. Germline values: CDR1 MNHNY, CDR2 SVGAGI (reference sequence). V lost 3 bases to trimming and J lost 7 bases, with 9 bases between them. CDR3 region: CASSYYSGGELFF. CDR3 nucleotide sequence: TGTGCCAGCAGTTATTATAGCGGCGGGGAGCTGTTTTTT.

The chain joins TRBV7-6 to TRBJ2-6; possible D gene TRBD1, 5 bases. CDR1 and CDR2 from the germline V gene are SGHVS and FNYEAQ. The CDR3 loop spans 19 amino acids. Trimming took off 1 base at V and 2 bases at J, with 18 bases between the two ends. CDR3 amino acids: CASSLGGGAGWTGANVLTF. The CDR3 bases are TGTGCCAGCAGCTTAGGAGGTGGGGCAGGGTGGACTGGGGCCAACGTCCTGACTTTC.

Here the CDR3 reads CSVETLTRKAYGYTF. The CDR3 region has the DNA TGCAGCGTTGAGACGTTGACACGAAAGGCCTATGGCTACACCTTC. V gene TRBV29-1 combines with J gene TRBJ1-2, with D unclear. This CDR3 comprises 15 residues. Germline loops: CDR1 SQVTM, CDR2 ANQGSEA. Deletions cut 3 bases from V and 4 bases from J, with 18 bases between. The whole variable domain, remainder taken from reference TRBV29-1 and TRBJ1-2, is SAVISQKPSRDICQRGTSLTIQCQVDSQVTMMFWYRQQPGQSLTLIATANQGSEATYESGFVIDKFPISRPNLTFSTLTVSNMSPEDSSIYLCSVETLTRKAYGYTFGSGTRLTVV.

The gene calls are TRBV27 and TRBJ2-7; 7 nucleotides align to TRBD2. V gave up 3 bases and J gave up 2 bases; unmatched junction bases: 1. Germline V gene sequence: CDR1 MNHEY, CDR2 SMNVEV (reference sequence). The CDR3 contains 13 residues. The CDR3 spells CASSLRGTYEQYF. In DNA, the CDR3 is TGTGCCAGCAGTTTGCGGGGGACCTACGAGCAGTACTTC.

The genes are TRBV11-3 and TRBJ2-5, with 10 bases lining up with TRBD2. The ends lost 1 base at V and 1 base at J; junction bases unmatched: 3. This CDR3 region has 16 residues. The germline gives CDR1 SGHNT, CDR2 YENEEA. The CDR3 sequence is CASSLGASGSQETQYF. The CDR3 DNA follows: TGTGCCAGCAGCTTAGGGGCTAGCGGGAGCCAAGAGACCCAGTACTTC.

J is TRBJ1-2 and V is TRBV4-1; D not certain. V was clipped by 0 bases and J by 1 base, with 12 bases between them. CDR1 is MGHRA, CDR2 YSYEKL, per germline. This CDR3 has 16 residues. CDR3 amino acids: CASSQERAALNYGYTF. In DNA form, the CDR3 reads TGCGCCAGCAGCCAAGAGAGGGCAGCCCTTAACTATGGCTACACCTTC.

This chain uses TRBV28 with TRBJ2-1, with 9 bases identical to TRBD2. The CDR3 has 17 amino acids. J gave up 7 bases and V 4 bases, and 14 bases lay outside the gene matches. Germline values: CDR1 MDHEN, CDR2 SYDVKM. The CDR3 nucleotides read TGTGCCAGCAGTTCCACCCGCAGATTAGCGGGAGATAATGAGCAGTTCTTC. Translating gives CASSSTRRLAGDNEQFF.